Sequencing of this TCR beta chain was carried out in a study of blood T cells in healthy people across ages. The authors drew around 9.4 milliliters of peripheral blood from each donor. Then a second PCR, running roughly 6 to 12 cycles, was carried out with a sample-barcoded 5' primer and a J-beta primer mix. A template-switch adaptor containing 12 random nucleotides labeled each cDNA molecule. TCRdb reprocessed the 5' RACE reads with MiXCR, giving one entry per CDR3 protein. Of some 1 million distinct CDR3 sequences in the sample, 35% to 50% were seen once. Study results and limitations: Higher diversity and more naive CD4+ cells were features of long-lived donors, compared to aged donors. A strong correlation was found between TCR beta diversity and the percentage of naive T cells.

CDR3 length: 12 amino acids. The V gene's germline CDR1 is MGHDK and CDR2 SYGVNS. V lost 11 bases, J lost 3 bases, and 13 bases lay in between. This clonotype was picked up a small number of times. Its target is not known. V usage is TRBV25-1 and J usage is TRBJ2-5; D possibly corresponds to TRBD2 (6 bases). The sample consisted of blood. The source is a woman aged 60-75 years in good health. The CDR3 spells CASGREEETQYF. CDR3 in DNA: TGTGCCTCTGGCAGGGAGGAAGAGACCCAGTACTTC.